The T cell receptor (beta chain) described here comes from a study of shared clonotypes between healthy human individuals. Study overall: The donor group consisted of two women and three men, aged 18 to 49.

Investigators spread the genomic DNA of each subset evenly over several immunoSEQ plates. Measured with immunoSEQ multiplex PCR; TCRdb has only the in-frame clones, and not every one. The profile shows 1.6 million or so clones, roughly 95% of them singletons. In its sample, this clone was seen once. The receptor was derived from a man younger than 45 in good health. The sample consisted of naive CD4+ T cells sorted from blood. The subset denotes: CD45RA+ positively selected.

CDR3 sequence reads: CATPLEAQHF. CDR3 nucleotide sequence: TGTGCCACCCCCCTAGAGGCCCAGCATTTT. The chain couples TRBV27 to TRBJ1-5; no firm D call. Per germline, CDR1 MNHEY and CDR2 SMNVEV (reference sequence). V lost 10 bases to trimming and J lost 11 bases, with 12 bases between them. This CDR3 has 10 residues.